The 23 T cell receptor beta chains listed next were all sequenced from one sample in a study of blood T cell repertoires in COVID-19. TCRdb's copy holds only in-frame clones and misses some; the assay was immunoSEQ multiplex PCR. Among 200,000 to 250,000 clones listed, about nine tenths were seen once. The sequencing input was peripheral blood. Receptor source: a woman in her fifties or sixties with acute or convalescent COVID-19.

The CDR3, as DNA: TGTGCCAGCAGCTCGAACTCCTACAGGGTGGATGGCTACACCTTC. Encoded protein: CASSSNSYRVDGYTF. The chain employs TRBV5-6 and TRBJ1-2; D possibly corresponds to TRBD1 (6 bases). The CDR3 is 15 amino acids. Per the germline V gene, CDR1 is SGHDT and CDR2 is YYEEEE. Trimming pared 3 bases from V and 6 bases from J, leaving 18 bases between.

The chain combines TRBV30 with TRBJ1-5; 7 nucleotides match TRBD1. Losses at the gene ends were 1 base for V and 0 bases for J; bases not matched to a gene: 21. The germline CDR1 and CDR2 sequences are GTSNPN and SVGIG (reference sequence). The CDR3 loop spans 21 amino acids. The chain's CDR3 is CAWSEWDRGSPDPVSNQPQHF. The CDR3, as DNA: TGTGCCTGGAGTGAATGGGACAGAGGTTCCCCAGACCCCGTTAGCAATCAGCCCCAGCATTTT.

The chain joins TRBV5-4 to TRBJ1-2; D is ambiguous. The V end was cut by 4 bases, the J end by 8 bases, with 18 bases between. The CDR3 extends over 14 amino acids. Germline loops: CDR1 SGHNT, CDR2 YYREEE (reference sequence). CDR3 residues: CASSLPGLNWGYTF. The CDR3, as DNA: TGTGCCAGCAGCCTACCGGGTCTCAATTGGGGCTACACCTTC.

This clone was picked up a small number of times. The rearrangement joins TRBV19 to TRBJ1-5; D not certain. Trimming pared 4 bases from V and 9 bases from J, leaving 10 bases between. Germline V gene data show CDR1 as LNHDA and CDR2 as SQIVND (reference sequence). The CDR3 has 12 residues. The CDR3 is CASSSSPGPQHF. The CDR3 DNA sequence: TGTGCCAGTAGTAGCTCACCGGGGCCCCAGCATTTT.

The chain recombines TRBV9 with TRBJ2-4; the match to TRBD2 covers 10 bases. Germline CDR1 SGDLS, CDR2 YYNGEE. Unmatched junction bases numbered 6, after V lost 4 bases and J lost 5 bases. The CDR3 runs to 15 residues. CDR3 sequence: CASSPSGRVENIQYF. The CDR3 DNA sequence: TGTGCCAGCAGCCCCAGCGGGAGGGTAGAAAACATTCAGTACTTC.

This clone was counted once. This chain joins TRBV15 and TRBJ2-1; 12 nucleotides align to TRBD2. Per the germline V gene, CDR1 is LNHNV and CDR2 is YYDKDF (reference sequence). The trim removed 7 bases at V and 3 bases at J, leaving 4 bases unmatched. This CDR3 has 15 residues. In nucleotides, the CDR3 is TGTGCCACCACCCAGACTAGCGGGAGCTACAATGAGCAGTTCTTC. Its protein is CATTQTSGSYNEQFF.

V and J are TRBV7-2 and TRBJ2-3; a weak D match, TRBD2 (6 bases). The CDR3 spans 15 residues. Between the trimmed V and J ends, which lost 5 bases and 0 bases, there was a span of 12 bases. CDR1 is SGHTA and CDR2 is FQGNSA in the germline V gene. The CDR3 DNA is TGTGCCAGCAGCCGTCAAGCGGGTAGCACAGATACGCAGTATTTT. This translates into CASSRQAGSTDTQYF.

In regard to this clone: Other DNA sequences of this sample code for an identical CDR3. As DNA, the CDR3 is TGTGCCAGTAGTATAACTGGCCAAGAGACCCAGTACTTC. Amino acid sequence: CASSITGQETQYF. The V and J genes are TRBV19 and TRBJ2-5; D remains unclear. CDR1 and CDR2 (germline): LNHDA, SQIVND (reference sequence). The V and J ends lost 2 bases and 1 base respectively, with 5 bases between them. The CDR3 totals 13 residues. The full variable domain, in which reference TRBV19 and TRBJ2-5 provide the parts outside the CDR3, is DGGITQSPKYLFRKEGQNVTLSCEQNLNHDAMYWYRQDPGQGLRLIYYSQIVNDFQKGDIAEGYSVSREKKESFPLTVTSAQKNPTAFYLCASSITGQETQYFGPGTRLLVL.

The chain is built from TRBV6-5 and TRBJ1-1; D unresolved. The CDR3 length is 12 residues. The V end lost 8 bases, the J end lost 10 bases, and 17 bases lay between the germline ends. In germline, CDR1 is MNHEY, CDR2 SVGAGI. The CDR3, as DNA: TGTGCCAGCCACTATCGGGGTCAGTTAGCTTTCTTT. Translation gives CASHYRGQLAFF.

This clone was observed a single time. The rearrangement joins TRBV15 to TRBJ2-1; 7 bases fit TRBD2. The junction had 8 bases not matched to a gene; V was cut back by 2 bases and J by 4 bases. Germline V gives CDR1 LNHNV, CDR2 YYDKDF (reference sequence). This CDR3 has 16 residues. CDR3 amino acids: CATSRPPAGPYNEQFF. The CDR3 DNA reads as TGTGCCACCAGCAGACCACCAGCGGGGCCTTACAATGAGCAGTTCTTC.

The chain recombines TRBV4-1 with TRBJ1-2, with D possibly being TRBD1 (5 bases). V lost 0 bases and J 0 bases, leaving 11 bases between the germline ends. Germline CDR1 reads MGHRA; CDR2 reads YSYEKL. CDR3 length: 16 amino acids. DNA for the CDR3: TGCGCCAGCAGCCAAGATCGTGGGACTGCTAACTATGGCTACACCTTC. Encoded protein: CASSQDRGTANYGYTF.

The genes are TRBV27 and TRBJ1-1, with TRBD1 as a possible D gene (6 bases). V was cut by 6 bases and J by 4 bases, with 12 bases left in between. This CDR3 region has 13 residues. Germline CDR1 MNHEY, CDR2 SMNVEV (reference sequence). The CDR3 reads CASSPVGGTEAFF. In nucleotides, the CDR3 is TGTGCCAGCAGCCCGGTAGGGGGCACTGAAGCTTTCTTT.

DNA for the CDR3: TGCGCCAGCAGTGAATTTGGCTCCACTGAAGCTTTCTTT. Residues: CASSEFGSTEAFF. The chain combines TRBV10-1 with TRBJ1-1; D call uncertain. Between the trimmed V and J ends, which lost 3 bases and 4 bases, there was a span of 9 bases. The CDR3 sequence is 13 residues long. CDR1 is WNHNN, CDR2 SYGVQD, per germline (reference sequence).

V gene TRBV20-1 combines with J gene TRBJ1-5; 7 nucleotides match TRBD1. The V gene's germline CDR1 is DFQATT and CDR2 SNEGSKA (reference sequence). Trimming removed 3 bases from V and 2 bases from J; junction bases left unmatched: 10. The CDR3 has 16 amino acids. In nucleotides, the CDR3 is TGCAGTGCTAGTCCCGGGACAGCAGCTGGCAATCAGCCCCAGCATTTT. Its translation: CSASPGTAAGNQPQHF.

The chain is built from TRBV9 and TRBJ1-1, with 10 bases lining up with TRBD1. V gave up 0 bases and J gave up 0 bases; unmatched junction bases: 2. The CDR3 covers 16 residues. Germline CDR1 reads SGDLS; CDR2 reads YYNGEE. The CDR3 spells CASSVVGTGVNTEAFF. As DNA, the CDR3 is TGTGCCAGCAGCGTAGTAGGGACAGGGGTGAACACTGAAGCTTTCTTT.

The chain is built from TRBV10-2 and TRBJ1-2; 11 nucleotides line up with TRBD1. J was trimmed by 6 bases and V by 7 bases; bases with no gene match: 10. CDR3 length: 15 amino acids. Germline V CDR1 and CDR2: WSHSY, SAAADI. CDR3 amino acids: CASTEGTGGSHGYTF. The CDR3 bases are TGCGCCAGCACCGAGGGGACAGGGGGTTCTCATGGCTACACCTTC.

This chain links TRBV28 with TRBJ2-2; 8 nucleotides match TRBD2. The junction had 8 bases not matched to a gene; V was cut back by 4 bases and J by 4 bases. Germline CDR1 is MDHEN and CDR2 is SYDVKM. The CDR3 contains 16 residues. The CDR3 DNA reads TGTGCCAGCAGTTATTGGGGTAGCGGGATCACCGGGGAGCTGTTTTTT. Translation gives CASSYWGSGITGELFF.

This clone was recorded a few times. CDR3 sequence (DNA): TGCGCCAGCAGTGACGGTTCTAACTATGGCTACACCTTC. Amino acid sequence: CASSDGSNYGYTF. The chain joins TRBV10-2 to TRBJ1-2; D ambiguous. Germline lookup yields CDR1 WSHSY and CDR2 SAAADI. This CDR3 region has 13 residues. The germline V and J ends were trimmed by 3 bases and 0 bases, with 5 bases remaining between them.

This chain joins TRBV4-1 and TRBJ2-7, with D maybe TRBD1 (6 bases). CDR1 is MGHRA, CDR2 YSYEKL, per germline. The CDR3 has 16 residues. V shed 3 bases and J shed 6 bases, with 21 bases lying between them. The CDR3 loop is CASSQSLLDSLSEQYF. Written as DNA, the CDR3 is TGCGCCAGCAGCCAGAGCCTACTGGACAGCCTAAGCGAGCAGTACTTC.

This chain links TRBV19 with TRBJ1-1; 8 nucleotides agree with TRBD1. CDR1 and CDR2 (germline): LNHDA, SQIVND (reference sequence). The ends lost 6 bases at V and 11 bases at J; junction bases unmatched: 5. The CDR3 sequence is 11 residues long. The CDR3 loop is CASRTGVGAFF. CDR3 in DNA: TGTGCCAGTAGGACAGGGGTAGGCGCTTTCTTT.

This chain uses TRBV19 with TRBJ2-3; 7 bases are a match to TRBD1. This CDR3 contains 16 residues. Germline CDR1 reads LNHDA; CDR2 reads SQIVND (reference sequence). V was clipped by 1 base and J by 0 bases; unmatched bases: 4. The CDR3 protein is CASSIGTGTSTDTQYF. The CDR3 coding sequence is TGTGCCAGTAGTATAGGGACAGGCACTAGCACAGATACGCAGTATTTT.

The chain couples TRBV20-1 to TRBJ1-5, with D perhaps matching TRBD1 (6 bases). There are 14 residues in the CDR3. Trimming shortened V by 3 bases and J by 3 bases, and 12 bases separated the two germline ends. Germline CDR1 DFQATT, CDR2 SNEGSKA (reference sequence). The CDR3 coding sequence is TGCAGTGCTAGTCACGGACAGTACAATCAGCCCCAGCATTTT. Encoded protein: CSASHGQYNQPQHF.

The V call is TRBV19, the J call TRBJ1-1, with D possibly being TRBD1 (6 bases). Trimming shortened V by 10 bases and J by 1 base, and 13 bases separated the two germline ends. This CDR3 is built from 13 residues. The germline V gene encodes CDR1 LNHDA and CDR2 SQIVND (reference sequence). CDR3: CATNRRGNTEAFF. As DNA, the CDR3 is TGTGCCACCAACCGCAGGGGGAACACTGAAGCTTTCTTT.